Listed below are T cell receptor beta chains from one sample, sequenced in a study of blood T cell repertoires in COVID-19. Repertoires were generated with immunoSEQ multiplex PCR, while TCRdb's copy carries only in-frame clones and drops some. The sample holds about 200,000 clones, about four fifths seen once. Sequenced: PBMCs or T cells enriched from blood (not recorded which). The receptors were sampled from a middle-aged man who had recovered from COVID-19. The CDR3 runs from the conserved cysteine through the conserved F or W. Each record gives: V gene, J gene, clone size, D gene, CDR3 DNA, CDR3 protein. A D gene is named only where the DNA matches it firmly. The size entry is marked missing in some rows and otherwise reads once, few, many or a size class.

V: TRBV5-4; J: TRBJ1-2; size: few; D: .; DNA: TGTGCCAGCAGCCTTACTGGGCAAGAGTTCTATGGCTACACCTTC; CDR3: CASSLTGQEFYGYTF
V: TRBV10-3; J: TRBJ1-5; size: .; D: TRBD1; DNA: TGTGCCACCTCGGGACCGGGACAGCACAATCAGCCCCAGCATTTT; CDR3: CATSGPGQHNQPQHF
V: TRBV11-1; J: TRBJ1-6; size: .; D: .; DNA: TGTGCCAGCAGCTTAGACCGCCAGTATAATTCACCCCTCCACTTT; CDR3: CASSLDRQYNSPLHF
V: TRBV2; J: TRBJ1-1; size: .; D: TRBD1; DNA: TGTGCCAGCACGACCGGGACAGGGGGCTGGACCACTGAAGCTTTCTTT; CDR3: CASTTGTGGWTTEAFF
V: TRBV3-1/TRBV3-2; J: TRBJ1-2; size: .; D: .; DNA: TGTGCCAGCAGCCAAGTCGGCGGTACCTATGGCTACACCTTC; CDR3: CASSQVGGTYGYTF
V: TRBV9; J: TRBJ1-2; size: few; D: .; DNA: TGTGCCAGCAGGAGTTATGGCTACACCTTC; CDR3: CASRSYGYTF
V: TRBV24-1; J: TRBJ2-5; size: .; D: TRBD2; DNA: TGTGCCACCAGTGCAGCGGGGGGGCGTGAGACCCAGTACTTC; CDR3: CATSAAGGRETQYF
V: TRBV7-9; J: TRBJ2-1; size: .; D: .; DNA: TGTGCCAGCAGCTTAGTAAGGGGGAGGGATGAGCAGTTCTTC; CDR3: CASSLVRGRDEQFF
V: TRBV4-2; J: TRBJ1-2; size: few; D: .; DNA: TGTGCCAGCAGCCAAGATCTCAGCGATTCTAGAGTGGATGGCTACACCTTC; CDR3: CASSQDLSDSRVDGYTF
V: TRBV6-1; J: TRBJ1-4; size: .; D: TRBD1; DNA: TGTGCCAGCAGTGAACAGGGGGCAGGTGAAAAACTGTTTTTT; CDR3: CASSEQGAGEKLFF
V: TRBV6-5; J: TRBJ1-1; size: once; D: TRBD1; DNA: TGTGCCAGCAGATGGGGCAGGGGGCTTGATGAAGCTTTCTTT; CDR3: CASRWGRGLDEAFF
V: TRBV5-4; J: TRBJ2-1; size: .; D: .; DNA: TGTGCCAGCAGCTCTGGACAGTCCCCAGGTATGAATGAGCAGTTCTTC; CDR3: CASSSGQSPGMNEQFF
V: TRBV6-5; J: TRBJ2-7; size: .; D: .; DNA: TGTGCCAGCAGTACCCGACAGTTCTCCTACGAGCAGTACTTC; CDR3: CASSTRQFSYEQYF
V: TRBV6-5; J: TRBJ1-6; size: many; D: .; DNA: TGTGCCTTATCTCGGAGGTCCTATAATTCACCCCTCCACTTT; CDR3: CALSRRSYNSPLHF
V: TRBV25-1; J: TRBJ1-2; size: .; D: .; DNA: TGTGCCAGCAGTGAATGGCAGGGTTCCCCGTATGGCTACACCTTC; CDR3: CASSEWQGSPYGYTF
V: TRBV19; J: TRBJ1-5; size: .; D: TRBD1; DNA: TGTGCCGTCGACAGGGGAAGGTGGCAGCCCCAGCATTTT; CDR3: CAVDRGRWQPQHF
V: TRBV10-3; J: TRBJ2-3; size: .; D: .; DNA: TGTGCCATAAGTGTGCGAGATACGCAGTATTTT; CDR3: CAISVRDTQYF
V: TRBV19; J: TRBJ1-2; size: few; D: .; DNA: TGTGCCAGTAGTGACGGCGGCACCAACTATGGCTACACCTTC; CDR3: CASSDGGTNYGYTF
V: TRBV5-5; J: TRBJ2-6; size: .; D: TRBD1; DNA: TGTGCCAGCAGCCCGAAGGGCAGGGGGCTTGAGGCCAACGTCCTGACTTTC; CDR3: CASSPKGRGLEANVLTF
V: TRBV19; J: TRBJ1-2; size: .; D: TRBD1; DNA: TGTGCCAGTAGTATCGACAGGGGAGACTATGGCTACACCTTC; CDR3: CASSIDRGDYGYTF
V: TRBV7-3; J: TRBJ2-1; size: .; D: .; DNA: TGTGCCAGCAGCCCGAGGGCAGATTTCTACAATGAGCAGTTCTTC; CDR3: CASSPRADFYNEQFF
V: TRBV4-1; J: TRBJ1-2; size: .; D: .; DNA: TGCGCCAGCAGCCAACACAGGGCTAACTATGGCTACACCTTC; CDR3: CASSQHRANYGYTF
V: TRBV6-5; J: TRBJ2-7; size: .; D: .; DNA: TGTGCCAGCAGGACAGTTCAGGCCTACGAGCAGTACTTC; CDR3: CASRTVQAYEQYF
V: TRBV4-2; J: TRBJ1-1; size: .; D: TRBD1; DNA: TGTGCCAGCAGCCGAGACAGGGGATTGGACACTGAAGCTTTCTTT; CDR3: CASSRDRGLDTEAFF
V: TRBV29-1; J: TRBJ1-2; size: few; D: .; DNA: TGCAGCGTAAGAGATACGATCAACTATGGCTACACCTTC; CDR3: CSVRDTINYGYTF
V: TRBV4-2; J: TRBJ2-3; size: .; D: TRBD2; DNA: TGTGCCAGCAGCCAAAATAAACGGGGGGGCCTCACAGATACGCAGTATTTT; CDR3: CASSQNKRGGLTDTQYF
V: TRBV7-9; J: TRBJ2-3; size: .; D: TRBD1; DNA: TGTGCCAGCAGCTCCGGGACAGGGGGCACAGATACGCAGTATTTT; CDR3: CASSSGTGGTDTQYF
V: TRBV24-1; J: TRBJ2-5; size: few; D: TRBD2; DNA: TGTGCCACCAGTGATTTTACTAGCGGCCAAGAGACCCAGTACTTC; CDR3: CATSDFTSGQETQYF
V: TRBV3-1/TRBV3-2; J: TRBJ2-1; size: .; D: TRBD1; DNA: TGTGCCAGCGAACTCTCAGGGGGTGGCCCGCGCAATGAGCAGTTCTTC; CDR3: CASELSGGGPRNEQFF
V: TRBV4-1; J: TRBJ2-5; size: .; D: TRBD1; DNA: TGCGCCAGCAGCCAGGGGGACAGCGCCTGGGAGACCCAGTACTTC; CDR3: CASSQGDSAWETQYF
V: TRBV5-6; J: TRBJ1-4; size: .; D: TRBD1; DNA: TGTGCCAGCAGCTCCGTATGGGGCAGGGGGAATGAAAAACTGTTTTTT; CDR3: CASSSVWGRGNEKLFF
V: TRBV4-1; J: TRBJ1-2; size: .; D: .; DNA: TGCGCCAGCAGCCAAGGAATTGCAAGGGGCGGTTCTAACTATGGCTACACCTTC; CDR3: CASSQGIARGGSNYGYTF
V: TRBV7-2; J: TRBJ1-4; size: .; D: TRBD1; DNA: TGTGCCAGCAGCTCGCCCACAGGGGGCGCGAATAATAATGAAAAACTGTTTTTT; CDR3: CASSSPTGGANNNEKLFF
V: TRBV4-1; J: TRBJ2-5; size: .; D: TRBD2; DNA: TGCGCCAGCAGCCACCCCCCCTCCCGGGGGGGGGAGACCCAGTACTTC; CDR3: CASSHPPSRGGETQYF
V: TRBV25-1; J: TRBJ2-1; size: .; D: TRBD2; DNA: TGTGCCAGCAGTGATAGCGGGGGGCTCAATGAGCAGTTCTTC; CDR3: CASSDSGGLNEQFF
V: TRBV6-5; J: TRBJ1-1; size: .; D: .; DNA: TGTGCCAGCAGCTCCGAGGGTAGCATGAACACTGAAGCTTTCTTT; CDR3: CASSSEGSMNTEAFF
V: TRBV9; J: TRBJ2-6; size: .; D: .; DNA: TGTGCCAGCAGCGTACCGAACAGGGCGAGCTCTGGGGCCAACGTCCTGACTTTC; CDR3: CASSVPNRASSGANVLTF
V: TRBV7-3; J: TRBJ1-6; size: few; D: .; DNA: TGTGCCAGCAGCTTAACCGGGACGGGGGGCAATTCACCCCTCCACTTT; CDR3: CASSLTGTGGNSPLHF
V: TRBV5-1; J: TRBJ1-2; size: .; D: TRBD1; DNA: TGCGCCAGCAGCGGGGGGACAGGGGAAGGCTACACCTTC; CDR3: CASSGGTGEGYTF
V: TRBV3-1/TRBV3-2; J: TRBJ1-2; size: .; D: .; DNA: TGTGCCAGCAGCCAAGTCCCAGGGGCGGGTGGCTACACCTTC; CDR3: CASSQVPGAGGYTF
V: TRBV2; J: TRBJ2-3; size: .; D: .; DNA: TGTGCCAGCAGGCCTCGGGACGCGGGGGCTTTATATTTT; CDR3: CASRPRDAGALYF
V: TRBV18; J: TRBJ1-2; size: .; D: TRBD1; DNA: TGTGCCAGCTCACCCCTCTCCTCAGGGGGCGAGGTTTCCTACACCTTC; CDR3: CASSPLSSGGEVSYTF
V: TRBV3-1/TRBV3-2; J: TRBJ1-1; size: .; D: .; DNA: TGTGCCAGCAGCCCAAGCGAGGTTCAGGGTTCGCGGGCTTTCTTT; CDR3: CASSPSEVQGSRAFF
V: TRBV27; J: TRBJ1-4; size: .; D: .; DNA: TGTGCCAGCAGCCCCCTGCTGGCTGCAACTAATGAAAAACTGTTTTTT; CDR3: CASSPLLAATNEKLFF
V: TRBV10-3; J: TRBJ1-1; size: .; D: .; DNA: TGTGCCATCAGTGAGGGGGCAGTTTACACTGAAGCTTTCTTT; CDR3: CAISEGAVYTEAFF
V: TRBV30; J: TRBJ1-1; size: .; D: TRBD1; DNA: TGTGCCTGGAACAGGGGCCAAAGGAGGAACACTGAAGCTTTCTTT; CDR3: CAWNRGQRRNTEAFF